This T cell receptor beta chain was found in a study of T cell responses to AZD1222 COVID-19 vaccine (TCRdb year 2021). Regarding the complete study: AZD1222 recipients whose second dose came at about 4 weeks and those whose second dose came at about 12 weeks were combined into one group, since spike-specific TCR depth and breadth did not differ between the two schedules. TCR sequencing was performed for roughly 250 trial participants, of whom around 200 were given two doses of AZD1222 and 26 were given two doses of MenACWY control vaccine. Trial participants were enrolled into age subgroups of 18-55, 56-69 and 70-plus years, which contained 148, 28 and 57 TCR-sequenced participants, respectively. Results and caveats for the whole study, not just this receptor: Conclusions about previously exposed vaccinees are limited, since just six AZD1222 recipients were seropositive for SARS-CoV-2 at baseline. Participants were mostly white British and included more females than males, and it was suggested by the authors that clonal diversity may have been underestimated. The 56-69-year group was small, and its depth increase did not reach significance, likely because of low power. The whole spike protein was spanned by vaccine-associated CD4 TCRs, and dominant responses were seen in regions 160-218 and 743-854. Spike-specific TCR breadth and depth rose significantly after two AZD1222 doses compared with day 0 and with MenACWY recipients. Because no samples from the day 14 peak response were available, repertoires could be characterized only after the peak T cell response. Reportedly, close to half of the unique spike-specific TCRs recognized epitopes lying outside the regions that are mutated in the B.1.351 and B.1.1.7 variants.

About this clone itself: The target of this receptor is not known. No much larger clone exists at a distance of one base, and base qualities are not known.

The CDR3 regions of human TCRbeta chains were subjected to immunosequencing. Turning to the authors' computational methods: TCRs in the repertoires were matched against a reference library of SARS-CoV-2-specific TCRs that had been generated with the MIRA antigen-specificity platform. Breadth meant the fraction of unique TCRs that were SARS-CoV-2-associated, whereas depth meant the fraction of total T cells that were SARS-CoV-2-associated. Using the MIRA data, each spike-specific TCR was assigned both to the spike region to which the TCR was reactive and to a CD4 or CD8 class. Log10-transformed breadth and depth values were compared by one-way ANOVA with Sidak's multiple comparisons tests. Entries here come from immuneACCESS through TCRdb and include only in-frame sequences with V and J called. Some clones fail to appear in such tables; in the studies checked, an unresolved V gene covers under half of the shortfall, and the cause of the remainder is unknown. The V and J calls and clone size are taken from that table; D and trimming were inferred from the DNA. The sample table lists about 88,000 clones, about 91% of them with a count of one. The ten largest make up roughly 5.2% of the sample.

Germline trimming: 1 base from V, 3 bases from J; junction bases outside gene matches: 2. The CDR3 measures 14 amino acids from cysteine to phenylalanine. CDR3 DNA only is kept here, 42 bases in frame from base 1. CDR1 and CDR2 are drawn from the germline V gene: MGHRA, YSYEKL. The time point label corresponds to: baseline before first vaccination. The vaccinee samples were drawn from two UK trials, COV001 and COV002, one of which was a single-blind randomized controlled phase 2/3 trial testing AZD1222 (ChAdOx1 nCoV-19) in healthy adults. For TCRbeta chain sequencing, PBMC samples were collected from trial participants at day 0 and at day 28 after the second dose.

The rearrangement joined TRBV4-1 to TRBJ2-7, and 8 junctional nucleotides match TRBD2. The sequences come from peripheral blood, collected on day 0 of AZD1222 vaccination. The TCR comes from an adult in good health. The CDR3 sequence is CASSQASGSYEQYF. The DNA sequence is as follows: TGCGCCAGCAGCCAAGCAAGCGGGAGCTACGAGCAGTACTTC.